These 31 T cell receptor beta chains were sequenced from one sample in a study of T cells in Graves' hyperthyroidism and ophthalmopathy. What was amplified from RNA transcripts were TCR beta CDR3 regions. First-round RT-PCR with HTBI primers amplified the TCR CDR3 region. TCRdb reanalysed the multiplex PCR reads using MiXCR and keeps one entry per CDR3 protein. The repertoire includes 550,000 to 800,000 distinct CDR3 sequences, roughly a sixth of them detected once, and less than 20% sits in the top ten. Sequences were obtained from blood. These receptors all come from a man aged 50-60 years with Graves' hyperthyroidism.

This clonotype was observed many times. The chain couples TRBV24-1 to TRBJ2-1, with 8 bases fitting TRBD2. Germline lookup yields CDR1 KGHDR and CDR2 SFDVKD. V was pared by 4 bases and J by 0 bases, with 10 bases of the junction left unmatched. There are 18 residues in the CDR3. CDR3 amino acids: CATSDPSASGGSYNEQFF. The CDR3 DNA reads TGTGCCACCAGTGACCCCTCAGCGAGCGGGGGCTCCTACAATGAGCAGTTCTTC.

This clonotype has a count of ten or more. The chain carries TRBV28 and TRBJ1-1, with a possible D match to TRBD1 (6 bases). Germline V gene data show CDR1 as MDHEN and CDR2 as SYDVKM. The CDR3 spans 15 residues. V was cut by 6 bases and J by 5 bases, with 19 bases left in between. The CDR3 is CASSLPSGEGTEAFF. CDR3 coding DNA: TGTGCCAGCAGCCTACCCTCAGGGGAGGGGACTGAAGCTTTCTTT.

In the case of this clonotype: A clone one base away is much larger, so this may be a read error. The chain links TRBV11-2 to TRBJ2-7; 8 nucleotides agree with TRBD1. Germline CDR1 reads SGHAT; CDR2 reads FQNNGV. The CDR3 extends over 13 amino acids. The junction had 8 bases not matched to a gene; V was cut back by 5 bases and J by 8 bases. DNA of the CDR3: TGTGCCAGCAGCCCGGACAGGGTGTACAAGCAGTACTTC. Translation gives CASSPDRVYKQYF. Supplemented by reference TRBV11-2 and TRBJ2-7, the full variable domain reads EAGVAQSPRYKIIEKRQSVAFWCNPISGHATLYWYQQILGQGPKLLIQFQNNGVVDDSQLPKDRFSAERLKGVDSTLKIQPAKLEDSAVYLCASSPDRVYKQYFGPGTRLTVT.

As for this clonotype: A much larger clone differs from this one at a single base, so this may be a read error. The J gene is TRBJ1-5, the V gene TRBV6-1, with TRBD1 as a possible D gene (5 bases). In germline, CDR1 is MNHNS, CDR2 SASEGT. There are 14 residues in the CDR3. The DNA for the CDR3 is TGTGTCAGCAGTCGAGGGGCGGGCAATCAGCCCCAGCATTTT. Its translation is CVSSRGAGNQPQHF.

This chain links TRBV12-5 with TRBJ1-5; 8 bases align to TRBD1. V gave up 1 base and J gave up 4 bases; unmatched junction bases: 3. Germline CDR1 LGHNT, CDR2 FRNRAP. CDR3 length equals 15 residues. The CDR3 sequence: CASGLADRANQPQHF. The CDR3 region has the DNA TGTGCTAGTGGTTTGGCGGACAGGGCTAATCAGCCCCAGCATTTT.

Many counts were recorded for this clonotype. This chain uses TRBV20-1 with TRBJ1-2; D gene uncertain. Between the trimmed V and J ends, which lost 4 bases and 3 bases, there was a span of 15 bases. The CDR3 consists of 14 residues. Germline CDR1 reads DFQATT; CDR2 reads SNEGSKA (reference sequence). In nucleotides, the CDR3 is TGCAGTGCTACCAGTTACTCCCGGGACTATGGCTACACCTTC. Translation: CSATSYSRDYGYTF.

This clonotype was picked up many times. This rearrangement joins TRBV2 to TRBJ2-5, with D possibly matching TRBD2 (6 bases). The CDR3 totals 18 residues. Germline V CDR1 and CDR2: SNHLY, FYNNEI. The ends were cut back, 2 bases at V and 2 bases at J, with 21 bases in the middle. The CDR3 region has the DNA TGTGCCAGCAGTGAAATAGCGGCGGGATTGGACCCACAAGAGACCCAGTACTTC. Amino acids: CASSEIAAGLDPQETQYF.

This clonotype came up many times. V is TRBV20-1 and J is TRBJ2-5, with D hard to call. In germline, CDR1 is DFQATT, CDR2 SNEGSKA (reference sequence). The V gene lost 5 bases and the J gene lost 4 bases, with 8 bases spanning the gap. This CDR3 is 11 amino acids long. The CDR3 here is CSAEVGETQYF. The CDR3 coding sequence is TGCAGTGCTGAAGTAGGAGAGACCCAGTACTTC.

The chain carries TRBV20-1 and TRBJ2-5; D is unclear. Per germline, CDR1 DFQATT and CDR2 SNEGSKA (reference sequence). The V end lost 2 bases, the J end lost 11 bases, and 18 bases lay between the germline ends. The CDR3 extends over 13 amino acids. In DNA form, the CDR3 reads TGCAGTGCTAGACAGTCCTTCGGAGAGCCTCAGTACTTC. Protein product: CSARQSFGEPQYF.

This clonotype was seen a few times. V usage is TRBV9 and J usage is TRBJ2-7; D is possibly TRBD1 (5 bases). Per the germline V gene, CDR1 is SGDLS and CDR2 is YYNGEE. CDR3 length equals 17 residues. V lost 4 bases and J lost 0, with 20 bases in between. The CDR3 sequence: CASSPHPDSPSSYEQYF. In DNA form, the CDR3 reads TGTGCCAGCAGCCCTCACCCCGACAGTCCGAGCTCCTACGAGCAGTACTTC.

The V and J genes are TRBV20-1 and TRBJ2-7; 9 bases map to TRBD1. The germline gives CDR1 DFQATT, CDR2 SNEGSKA (reference sequence). J was trimmed by 5 bases and V by 5 bases; bases with no gene match: 19. This CDR3 is built from 17 residues. DNA of the CDR3: TGCAGTGCTCATTTGGAAGGACTAGGACAGGGGCCCCACGAGCAGTACTTC. Translation gives CSAHLEGLGQGPHEQYF.

This clonotype has a count of ten or more. The rearrangement uses TRBV2 and TRBJ2-4, with a weak D call TRBD1 (5 bases). The germline V and J ends were trimmed by 2 bases and 0 bases, with 14 bases remaining between them. Germline V gives CDR1 SNHLY, CDR2 FYNNEI. This CDR3 region has 17 residues. The CDR3 nucleotides are TGTGCCAGCAGTGAACCCGCAGGGAACATAGCCAAAAACATTCAGTACTTC. Translating it yields CASSEPAGNIAKNIQYF.

This rearrangement joins TRBV6-6 to TRBJ1-1, with D unresolved. Germline V CDR1 and CDR2: MNHNY, SVGAGI (reference sequence). CDR3 length: 14 residues. With 2 bases removed from V and 5 bases from J, the gap between germline ends came to 12 bases. The CDR3 protein is CASSYGALGTEAFF. As DNA, the CDR3 is TGTGCCAGCAGTTACGGAGCCCTGGGTACTGAAGCTTTCTTT.

The V gene is TRBV29-1, the J gene TRBJ1-1; D call uncertain. V lost 3 bases to trimming and J lost 10 bases, with 15 bases between them. CDR3 length equals 12 residues. Germline V lookup: CDR1 SQVTM, CDR2 ANQGSEA. The CDR3 is CSVESSTGPAFF. In DNA form, the CDR3 reads TGCAGCGTTGAGTCCTCTACCGGGCCAGCTTTCTTT.

This clonotype was found many times. The V and J genes are TRBV29-1 and TRBJ2-7; D tentatively fits TRBD1 or TRBD2 (6 bases each). CDR3 length: 12 residues. Trimming left V 2 bases short and J 5 bases short, with 10 bases between. In germline, CDR1 is SQVTM, CDR2 ANQGSEA. The CDR3 DNA reads TGCAGCGTTGAAAGGGGGGACAACGAGCAGTACTTC. Translated: CSVERGDNEQYF.

There are many counts of this clonotype. Given a much more abundant clone one base away, this may be a read error. The V call is TRBV10-3, the J call TRBJ1-6; D not resolved. The CDR3 contains 16 residues. Germline V lookup: CDR1 ENHRY, CDR2 SYGVKD. V was cut by 2 bases and J by 10 bases, with 18 bases left in between. The CDR3 loop reads CAISEILAEWGSPLHF. The CDR3 DNA reads TGTGCCATCAGTGAGATTTTGGCAGAGTGGGGATCACCCCTCCACTTT.

V usage is TRBV29-1 and J usage is TRBJ2-1; 8 bases map to TRBD1. The trim removed 4 bases at V and 2 bases at J, leaving 1 base unmatched. The germline CDR1 and CDR2 sequences are SQVTM and ANQGSEA. The CDR3 covers 13 residues. The CDR3 DNA reads TGCAGCGTTGGACAGGGGACCTACAATGAGCAGTTCTTC. The encoded protein is CSVGQGTYNEQFF.

This clonotype was detected many times. The chain uses TRBV29-1 and TRBJ2-7; D gene unclear. Germline V gives CDR1 SQVTM, CDR2 ANQGSEA. The V end was cut by 3 bases, the J end by 3 bases, with 9 bases between. The CDR3 sequence is 12 residues long. The CDR3 sequence: CSVEDLDYEQYF. Here the CDR3 DNA reads TGCAGCGTTGAGGACCTGGACTACGAGCAGTACTTC.

The chain carries TRBV7-2 and TRBJ2-3, with TRBD2 identical over 10 bases. J gave up 6 bases and V 5 bases, and 8 bases lay outside the gene matches. Germline values: CDR1 SGHTA, CDR2 FQGNSA. This CDR3 comprises 15 residues. CDR3 sequence: CASSTLAGVSDTQYF. The CDR3 nucleotides read TGTGCCAGCAGCACGCTAGCGGGAGTATCCGATACGCAGTATTTT.

This clonotype appeared many times. The chain joins TRBV18 to TRBJ2-1, with D maybe TRBD2 (5 bases). The CDR3 contains 13 residues. Trimming left V 3 bases short and J 9 bases short, with 12 bases between. In germline, CDR1 is KGHSH, CDR2 LQKENI. The CDR3 sequence is CASSPPNGIEQFF. The DNA for the CDR3 is TGTGCCAGCTCACCCCCGAACGGGATTGAGCAGTTCTTC.

There are many counts of this clonotype. The chain couples TRBV7-8 to TRBJ2-3; 10 bases fit TRBD2. Germline V gene lookup returns CDR1 SGHVS and CDR2 FQNEAQ. V was clipped by 1 base and J by 4 bases; unmatched bases: 8. This CDR3 is built from 17 residues. The CDR3 loop is CASSLVYLAGVADTQYF. The CDR3 DNA is TGTGCCAGCAGCTTAGTGTACCTAGCGGGAGTAGCAGATACGCAGTATTTT.

This clonotype came up many times. The J gene is TRBJ2-5, the V gene TRBV20-1; TRBD2 aligns across 12 bases. V lost 5 bases and J lost 4; bases outside the gene matches: 8. This CDR3 contains 15 residues. CDR1 is DFQATT, CDR2 SNEGSKA, per germline (reference sequence). The CDR3 protein is CSAQRASGGGETQYF. In nucleotides, the CDR3 is TGCAGTGCTCAACGGGCTAGCGGGGGGGGAGAGACCCAGTACTTC.

In this sample, this clonotype turned up many times. The chain has TRBV2 and TRBJ2-1; D not certain. V dropped 2 bases and J dropped 4 bases, with 9 bases sitting between them. Germline loops: CDR1 SNHLY, CDR2 FYNNEI. The CDR3 covers 14 residues. Written as DNA, the CDR3 is TGTGCCAGCAGTGAAAATCTTAAGTACAATGAGCAGTTCTTC. It codes for CASSENLKYNEQFF.

The chain links TRBV12-3 or TRBV12-4 to TRBJ2-3; D not certain. V was cut by 10 bases and J by 3 bases, with 8 bases left in between. The CDR3 length is 11 residues. CDR3 nucleotide sequence: TGTGCCACTTCCATAACAGATACGCAGTATTTT. Residues: CATSITDTQYF.

The V and J genes are TRBV29-1 and TRBJ1-1; 7 nucleotides agree with TRBD1. The V gene end was trimmed by 6 bases and the J gene end by 4 bases; junction bases not matched to a gene: 11. Germline CDR1 SQVTM, CDR2 ANQGSEA. The CDR3 is 14 amino acids. CDR3 in amino acids: CSVRPPRGSTEAFF. In DNA, the CDR3 is TGCAGCGTCCGGCCCCCCAGGGGGAGCACTGAAGCTTTCTTT.

This clonotype was recorded many times. The J gene is TRBJ2-6, the V gene TRBV28; D call uncertain. There are 19 residues in the CDR3. The germline CDR1 and CDR2 sequences are MDHEN and SYDVKM. The V end was cut by 3 bases, the J end by 0 bases, with 18 bases between. The CDR3 reads CASSFPSSLTFSGANVLTF. In nucleotides, the CDR3 is TGTGCCAGCAGTTTTCCCTCCAGCCTAACGTTCTCTGGGGCCAACGTCCTGACTTTC.

In its sample, this clonotype was seen many times. This sequence joins TRBV9 and TRBJ2-7; 13 nucleotides align to TRBD2. The CDR3 is 17 residues long. Losses at the gene ends were 0 bases for V and 3 bases for J; bases not matched to a gene: 6. CDR1 and CDR2 (germline): SGDLS, YYNGEE. For the CDR3, the DNA is TGTGCCAGCAGCGTAGGGACTAGCGGGAGAATAGACTACGAGCAGTACTTC. Its translation is CASSVGTSGRIDYEQYF.

This clonotype was observed many times. The V gene is TRBV28, the J gene TRBJ1-2; a weak D match, TRBD1 (5 bases). This CDR3 region has 14 residues. V was clipped by 4 bases and J by 2 bases, with 11 bases between them. From germline, CDR1 is MDHEN and CDR2 SYDVKM. The DNA of the CDR3 is TGTGCCAGCAGTTCCCCAGGGCTAAACTATGGCTACACCTTC. Amino acid sequence: CASSSPGLNYGYTF.

In its sample, this clonotype was seen many times. This chain links TRBV27 with TRBJ1-2; no clear D. V gave up 3 bases and J gave up 4 bases, with 9 bases separating them. This CDR3 is built from 13 residues. Germline V gene data show CDR1 as MNHEY and CDR2 as SMNVEV (reference sequence). The DNA for the CDR3 is TGTGCCAGCAGTTTTAGGCCATTCTATGGCTACACCTTC. Translated: CASSFRPFYGYTF.

CDR3 residues: CSARDLGRAEKLFF. As DNA, the CDR3 is TGCAGTGCTAGAGATCTAGGGAGGGCTGAAAAACTGTTTTTT. The chain is built from TRBV20-1 and TRBJ1-4, with unresolved D. The ends were cut back, 0 bases at V and 7 bases at J, with 12 bases in the middle. There are 14 residues in the CDR3. The germline V gene encodes CDR1 DFQATT and CDR2 SNEGSKA (reference sequence).

The V call is TRBV7-2, the J call TRBJ1-4; TRBD1 agrees at 9 bases. The CDR3 has 16 amino acids. Germline assignment: CDR1 SGHTA and CDR2 FQGNSA. V was clipped by 1 base and J by 4 bases; unmatched bases: 4. Here the CDR3 DNA reads TGTGCCAGCAGCTTAGTCGGGACAGGGTTTAATGAAAAACTGTTTTTT. Protein: CASSLVGTGFNEKLFF. Complete variable domain (other parts from reference TRBV7-2 and TRBJ1-4): GAGVSQSPSNKVTEKGKDVELRCDPISGHTALYWYRQSLGQGLEFLIYFQGNSAPDKSGLPSDRFSAERTGGSVSTLTIQRTQQEDSAVYLCASSLVGTGFNEKLFFGSGTQLSVL.